This T cell receptor beta chain was sequenced during a study of STAT3 mutations in large granular lymphocyte leukemia (dated by TCRdb to about 2019). Notes on the research overall: Canonical activating STAT3 mutations were detected in roughly half of the longitudinally sequenced T-LGLL patients. More than half of T-LGLL patients received one or more immunosuppressive therapy regimens, with hematologic response in 40% of those treated. For each patient, sequencing was performed at an average of roughly 4 time points, with a range of 2 to 8 samplings. Serial deep sequencing of TCRbeta CDR3 and STAT3 was performed in patients with T-cell large granular lymphocyte leukemia to reconstruct clonal hierarchy and dynamics. From an initial cohort of about 200 LGL patients, approximately 19 representative T-LGLL cases were selected for longitudinal TCRbeta and STAT3 sequencing. As controls within the study, a couple of patients with natural killer LGL leukemia were also sequenced longitudinally. What the study reported, not specific to this receptor: At least one immunodominant TCRbeta clonotype was present in every T-LGLL patient, and multiple immunodominant subclonotypes appeared in about half of the T-LGLL patients. Because no samples were available when a clone first appeared, clonal expansion was inferred from samplings taken at other points. TCR clonotype switching after therapy was observed in about 35% of the 18 patients, and all newly emerging clones were found to be STAT3 wild type. In several patients, dominant TCR clone burden exceeded STAT3 mutant burden, suggesting STAT3 mutation arose secondarily within a pre-expanded clone. Linking therapy response to changes in TCR clonal burden was complicated by variable intervals between samplings and by differing treatment regimens. Persisting codominant clonotypes in some patients meant a small but highly pathogenic clone may have been missed.

Concerning this clone itself: It has no known antigen specificity. Per-base qualities were not stored, and no clone one base away is much larger.

The same DNA, extracted from blood mononuclear cells, served for both TCR sequencing and STAT3 sequencing. TCRbeta libraries were sequenced on an Illumina MiSeq, averaging roughly 40,000 productive templates per sample. Using multiplex PCR amplification, the immunoSEQ assay generated the TCRbeta CDR3 libraries. As for the original processing: Repertoire diversity was computed as previously defined, with values near 0 indicating extremely monoclonal samples. Sourced from immuneACCESS, this table was stored by TCRdb with only in-frame sequences that have V and J called. A share of the clones is absent; for the studies checked, an unresolved V gene accounts for under half, and the remainder has no known explanation. That table is the source of V, J and clone size, and D and trimming were worked out from the DNA. Across this sample there are roughly 9,700 clones, with around 90% seen only once. The top ten clonotypes cover roughly a quarter of the sample.

CDR1 KGHSH and CDR2 LQKENI were looked up in the germline V gene. The CDR3 numbers 13 residues from cysteine through phenylalanine. The kept DNA is CDR3 alone, 39 bases in frame from the first base. V is clipped by 3 bases and J by 0 bases, and the sequence between their germline boundaries is 6 bases long. The sample was peripheral blood mononuclear cells. The chain is encoded by TRBV18 joined to TRBJ2-7; the D call is tentative, TRBD1 or TRBD2, as each matches 5 bases. The TCR comes from a man aged 60 to 75 with T-cell large granular lymphocyte leukemia. Some clones in this sample may be carry-over from other donors' samples. The age is the age at diagnosis. The sequenced DNA is TGTGCCAGCTCACCCGGGACCTCCTACGAGCAGTACTTC. The encoded protein is CASSPGTSYEQYF. Reference TRBV18 and TRBJ2-7 proteins supply the regions before and after the CDR3; the full variable domain is: NAGVMQNPRHLVRRRGQEARLRCSPMKGHSHVYWYRQLPEEGLKFMVYLQKENIIDESGMPKERFSAEFPKEGPSILRIQQVVRGDSAAYFCASSPGTSYEQYFGPGTRLTVT.